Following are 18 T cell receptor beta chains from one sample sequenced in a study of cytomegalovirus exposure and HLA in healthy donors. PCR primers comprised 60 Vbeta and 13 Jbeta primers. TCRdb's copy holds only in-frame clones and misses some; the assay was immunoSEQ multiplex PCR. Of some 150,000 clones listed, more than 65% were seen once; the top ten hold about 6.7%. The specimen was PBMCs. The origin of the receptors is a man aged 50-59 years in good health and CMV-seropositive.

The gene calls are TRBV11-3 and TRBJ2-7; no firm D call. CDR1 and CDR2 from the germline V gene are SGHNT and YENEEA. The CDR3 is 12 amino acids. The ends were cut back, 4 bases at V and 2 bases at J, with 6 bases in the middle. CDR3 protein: CASSSGPYEQYF. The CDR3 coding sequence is TGTGCCAGCAGCTCTGGCCCCTACGAGCAGTACTTC.

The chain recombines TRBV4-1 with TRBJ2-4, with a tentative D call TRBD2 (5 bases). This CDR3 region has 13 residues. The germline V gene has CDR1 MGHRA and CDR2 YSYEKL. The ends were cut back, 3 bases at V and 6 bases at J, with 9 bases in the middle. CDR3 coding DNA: TGCGCCAGCAGCCAGGGCCGGGGAAACATTCAGTACTTC. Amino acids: CASSQGRGNIQYF.

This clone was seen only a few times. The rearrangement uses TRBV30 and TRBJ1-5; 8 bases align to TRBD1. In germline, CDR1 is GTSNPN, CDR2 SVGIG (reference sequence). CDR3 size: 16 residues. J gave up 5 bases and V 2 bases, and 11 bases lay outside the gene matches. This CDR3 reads CAWSPHRDRRYQPQHF. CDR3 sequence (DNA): TGTGCCTGGAGTCCTCATAGGGACAGGCGATATCAGCCCCAGCATTTT.

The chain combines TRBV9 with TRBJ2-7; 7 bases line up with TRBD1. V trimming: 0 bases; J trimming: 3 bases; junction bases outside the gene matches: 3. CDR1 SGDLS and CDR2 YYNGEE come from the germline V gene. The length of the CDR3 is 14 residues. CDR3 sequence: CASSVEAGGYEQYF. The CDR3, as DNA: TGTGCCAGCAGCGTAGAAGCAGGGGGCTACGAGCAGTACTTC. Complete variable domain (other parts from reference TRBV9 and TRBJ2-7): DSGVTQTPKHLITATGQRVTLRCSPRSGDLSVYWYQQSLDQGLQFLIQYYNGEERAKGNILERFSAQQFPDLHSELNLSSLELGDSALYFCASSVEAGGYEQYFGPGTRLTVT.

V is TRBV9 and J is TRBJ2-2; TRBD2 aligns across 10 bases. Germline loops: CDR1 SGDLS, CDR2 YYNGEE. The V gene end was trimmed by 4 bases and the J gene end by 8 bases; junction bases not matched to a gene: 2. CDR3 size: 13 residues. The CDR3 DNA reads TGTGCCAGCAGCAGTAGCGGGAGGGGGGAGCTGTTTTTT. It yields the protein CASSSSGRGELFF.

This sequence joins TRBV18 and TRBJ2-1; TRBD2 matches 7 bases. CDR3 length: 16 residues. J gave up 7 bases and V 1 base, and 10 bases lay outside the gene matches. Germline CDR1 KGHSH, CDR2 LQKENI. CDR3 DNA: TGTGCCAGCTCACCACGGGGTAAAGACGGGAGGAATGAGCAGTTCTTC. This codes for CASSPRGKDGRNEQFF.

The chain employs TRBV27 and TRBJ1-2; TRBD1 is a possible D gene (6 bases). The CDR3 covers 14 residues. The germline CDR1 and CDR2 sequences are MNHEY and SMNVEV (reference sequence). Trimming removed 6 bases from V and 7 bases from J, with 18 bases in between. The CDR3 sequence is CASSPNGGGGGYTF. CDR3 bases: TGTGCCAGCAGCCCTAATGGCGGGGGCGGTGGCTACACCTTC.

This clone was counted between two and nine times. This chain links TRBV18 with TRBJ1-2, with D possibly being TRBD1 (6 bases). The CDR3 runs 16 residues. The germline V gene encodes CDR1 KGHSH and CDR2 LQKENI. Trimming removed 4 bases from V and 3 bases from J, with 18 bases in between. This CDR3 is CASSRAAGGFDYGYTF. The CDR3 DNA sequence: TGTGCCAGCTCACGTGCGGCGGGGGGCTTTGACTATGGCTACACCTTC.

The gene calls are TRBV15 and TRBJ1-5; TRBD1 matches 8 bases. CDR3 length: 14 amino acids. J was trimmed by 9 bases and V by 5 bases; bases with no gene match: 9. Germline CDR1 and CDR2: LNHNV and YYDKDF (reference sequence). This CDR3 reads CATSRGQGAGPQHF. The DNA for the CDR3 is TGTGCCACCAGCCGAGGACAGGGTGCCGGGCCCCAGCATTTT. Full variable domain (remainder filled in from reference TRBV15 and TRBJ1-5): DAMVIQNPRYQVTQFGKPVTLSCSQTLNHNVMYWYQQKSSQAPKLLFHYYDKDFNNEADTPDNFQSRRPNTSFCFLDIRSPGLGDTAMYLCATSRGQGAGPQHFGDGTRLSIL.

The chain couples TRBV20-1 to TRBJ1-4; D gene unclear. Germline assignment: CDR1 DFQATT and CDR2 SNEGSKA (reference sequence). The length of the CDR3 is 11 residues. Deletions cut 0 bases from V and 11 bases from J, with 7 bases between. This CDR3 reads CSARDPRKLFF. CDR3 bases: TGCAGTGCTAGAGATCCCCGGAAACTGTTTTTT.

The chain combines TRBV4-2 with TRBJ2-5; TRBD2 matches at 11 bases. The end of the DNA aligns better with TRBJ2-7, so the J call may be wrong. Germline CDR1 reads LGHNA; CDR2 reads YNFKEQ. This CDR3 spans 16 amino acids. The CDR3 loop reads CASSQALAGGSYEQYF. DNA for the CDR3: TGTGCCAGCAGCCAAGCTCTAGCGGGAGGATCCTACGAGCAGTACTTC.

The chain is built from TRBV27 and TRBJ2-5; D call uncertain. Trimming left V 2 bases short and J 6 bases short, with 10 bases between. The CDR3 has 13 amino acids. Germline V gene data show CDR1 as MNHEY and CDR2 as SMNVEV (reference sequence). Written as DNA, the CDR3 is TGTGCCAGCAGTTTAGAGGTCAAGAAGACCCAGTACTTC. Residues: CASSLEVKKTQYF.

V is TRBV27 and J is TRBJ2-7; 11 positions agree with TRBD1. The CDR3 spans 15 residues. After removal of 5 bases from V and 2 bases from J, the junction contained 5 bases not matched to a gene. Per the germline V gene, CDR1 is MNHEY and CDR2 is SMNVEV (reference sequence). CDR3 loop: CASSVDRGLAYEQYF. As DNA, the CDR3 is TGTGCCAGCAGTGTGGACAGGGGGCTTGCCTACGAGCAGTACTTC.

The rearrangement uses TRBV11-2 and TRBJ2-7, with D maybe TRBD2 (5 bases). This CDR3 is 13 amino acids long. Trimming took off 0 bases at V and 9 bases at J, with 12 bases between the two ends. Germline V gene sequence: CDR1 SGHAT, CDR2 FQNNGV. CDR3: CASSLEDSLGQYF. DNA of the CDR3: TGTGCCAGCAGCTTAGAGGACTCACTAGGGCAGTACTTC.

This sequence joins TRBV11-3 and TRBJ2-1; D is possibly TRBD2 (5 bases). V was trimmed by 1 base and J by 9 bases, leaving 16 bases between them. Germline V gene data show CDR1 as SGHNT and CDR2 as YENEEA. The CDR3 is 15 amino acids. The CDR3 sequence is CASSLGLTSIAEQFF. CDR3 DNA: TGTGCCAGCAGCTTAGGACTAACCAGTATTGCTGAGCAGTTCTTC. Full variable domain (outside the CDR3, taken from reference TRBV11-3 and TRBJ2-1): EAGVVQSPRYKIIEKKQPVAFWCNPISGHNTLYWYLQNLGQGPELLIRYENEEAVDDSQLPKDRFSAERLKGVDSTLKIQPAELGDSAVYLCASSLGLTSIAEQFFGPGTRLTVL.

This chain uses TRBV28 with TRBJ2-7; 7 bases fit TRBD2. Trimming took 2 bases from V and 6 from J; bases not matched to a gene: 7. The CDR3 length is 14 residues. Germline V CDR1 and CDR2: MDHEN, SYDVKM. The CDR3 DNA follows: TGTGCCAGCAGTTTAGTGGCGGGAGCGAGCGAGCAGTACTTC. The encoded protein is CASSLVAGASEQYF.

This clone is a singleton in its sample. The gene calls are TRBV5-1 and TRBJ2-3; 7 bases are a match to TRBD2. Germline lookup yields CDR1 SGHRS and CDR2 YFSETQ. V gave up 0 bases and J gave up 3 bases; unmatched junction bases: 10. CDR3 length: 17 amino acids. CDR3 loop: CASSLGSGGGSTDTQYF. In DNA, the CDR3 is TGCGCCAGCAGCTTGGGCTCCGGTGGCGGGAGTACAGATACGCAGTATTTT.

This CDR3 reads CASSVLPTGTYNEQFF. CDR3 bases: TGCGCCAGCAGCGTACTTCCTACAGGTACCTACAATGAGCAGTTCTTC. The chain employs TRBV5-1 and TRBJ2-1, with D maybe TRBD1 (5 bases). Per germline, CDR1 SGHRS and CDR2 YFSETQ. The CDR3 contains 16 residues. Trimming stripped 4 bases from V and 2 bases from J, with 16 bases between.